This T cell receptor beta chain was obtained from a study of a mutant IDH1 vaccine in newly diagnosed glioma. Background on the study: Patients received eight vaccinations in weeks 1, 3, 5, 7, 11, 15, 19, 23.

Time point specified: week 23, last vaccination. What each vaccine dose contained was 300 ug of mutant IDH1 20-mer peptide, accompanied by topical imiquimod. Only in-frame clones appear in the TCRdb table, and some are missing; sequencing was by immunoSEQ multiplex PCR. The data show around 60,000 clones, with 80% to 90% seen just once and approximately 3.7% held by the top ten. As for this clone: Its antigen is unknown.

V lost 5 bases, J lost 5 bases, and 23 bases lay in between. Germline CDR1 reads SGHAT; CDR2 reads FQNNGV. This CDR3 region has 17 residues. The receptor was derived from a man aged 30 to 39 with glioma. Sequenced material: PBMCs, taken from a glioma patient whose treatment included an IDH1 peptide vaccine. The chain is built from TRBV11-2 and TRBJ2-3, with D possibly matching TRBD1 (7 bases). CDR3 DNA: TGTGCCAGCAGCCTAGCGCTCAGGGGGGCAACGGGAGATACGCAGTATTTT. Its translation: CASSLALRGATGDTQYF. The whole variable domain, remainder taken from reference TRBV11-2 and TRBJ2-3, is EAGVAQSPRYKIIEKRQSVAFWCNPISGHATLYWYQQILGQGPKLLIQFQNNGVVDDSQLPKDRFSAERLKGVDSTLKIQPAKLEDSAVYLCASSLALRGATGDTQYFGPGTRLTVL.